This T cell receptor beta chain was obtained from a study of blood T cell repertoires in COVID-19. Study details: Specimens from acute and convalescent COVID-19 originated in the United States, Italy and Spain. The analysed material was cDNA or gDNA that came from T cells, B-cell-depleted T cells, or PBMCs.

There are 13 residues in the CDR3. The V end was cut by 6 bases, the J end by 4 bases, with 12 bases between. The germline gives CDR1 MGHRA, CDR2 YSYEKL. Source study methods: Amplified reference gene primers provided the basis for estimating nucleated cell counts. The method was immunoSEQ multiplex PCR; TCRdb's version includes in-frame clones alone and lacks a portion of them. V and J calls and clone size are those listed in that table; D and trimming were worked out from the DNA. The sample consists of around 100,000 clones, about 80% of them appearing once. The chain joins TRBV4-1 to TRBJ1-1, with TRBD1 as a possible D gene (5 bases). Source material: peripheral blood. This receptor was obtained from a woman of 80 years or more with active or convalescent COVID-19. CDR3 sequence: CASRATGGTEAFF. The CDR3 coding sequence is TGCGCCAGCAGGGCCACGGGGGGCACTGAAGCTTTCTTT.